This T cell receptor beta chain stems from a study of shared clonotypes between healthy human individuals. Study outcomes and limitations: Sequencing depth was a factor that was expected to affect clonotype sharing among donors.

Subsets obtained from CD4+ cells comprised CD45RA+ naive and CD45RA-negative memory cells. This was a deep-level run. Libraries were prepared by immunoSEQ multiplex PCR; TCRdb keeps only in-frame clonotypes and omits some of them. The sample lists under 750,000 clones, 55% to 80% occurring once. The CDR3 has 14 residues. Germline assignment: CDR1 WSHSY and CDR2 SAAADI. The V end lost 2 bases, the J end lost 0 bases, and 4 bases lay between the germline ends. This clone has more than one count but fewer than ten. Its matching antigen is unknown. This sequence was found in a woman in her thirties in good health. Sequencing was done on a sample of memory CD4+ T cells sorted from blood. Subset in this sample: CD45RA-negative fraction. The rearrangement links TRBV10-2 to TRBJ2-2, with unresolved D. The CDR3 reads CASSELANTGELFF. The CDR3 DNA is TGCGCCAGCAGTGAGCTTGCGAACACCGGGGAGCTGTTTTTT.